These T cell receptor beta chains were read from a single sample in a study of early stage breast cancer tumors. Assay: immunoSEQ multiplex PCR; the TCRdb copy retains only in-frame clones and omits some. Here the sample spans around 5,400 clones, around 70% being singletons. The sequenced material came from breast tumor tissue. All receptors come from a person aged 55 to 75 with breast cancer. CDR3s include the opening cysteine and the closing phenylalanine or tryptophan.

j_call v_call cdr3_aa
TRBJ2-3 TRBV6-6 CASSYDIGGRTDTQYF
TRBJ2-7 TRBV11-2 CASSLGGRAHEQYF
TRBJ2-7 TRBV11-2 CASSLNNALNYEQYF
TRBJ2-1 TRBV11-2 CASSEYNEQFF
TRBJ2-3 TRBV7-9 CASSLDSKRGVTDTQYF
TRBJ1-1 TRBV9 CASSVFPNSRSEAFF
TRBJ2-6 TRBV6-1 CASTSPSGANVLTF
TRBJ2-1 TRBV4-2 CASSQDQGNAYNEQFF
TRBJ2-1 TRBV7-3 CASSLFAGGRYNEQFF
TRBJ1-1 TRBV5-1 CASSLGDGATEAFF
TRBJ1-1 TRBV19 CASRRGVNTEAFF
TRBJ2-2 TRBV4-2 CASSPPGGGVGGELFF
TRBJ2-2 TRBV10-1 CASSLAGVNTGELFF
TRBJ2-7 TRBV6-1 CASSEYDRYYSYEQYF
TRBJ2-1 TRBV14 CASSQDLNSWGNEQFF
TRBJ2-2 TRBV28 CASSLLGGGTGELFF
TRBJ2-2 TRBV11-3 CASSLGSLGYTGELFF
TRBJ2-3 TRBV7-9 CASSHDRGVTSGHPDTQYF
TRBJ2-5 TRBV11-2 CASSLALRGETQYF
TRBJ2-7 TRBV6-1 CASSEKGTGGYEQYF
TRBJ2-5 TRBV28 CASSSAERTQYF
TRBJ2-2 TRBV6-1 CASSGGQGVVTGELFF
TRBJ2-1 TRBV18 CASSPRLTSGETLGEQFF